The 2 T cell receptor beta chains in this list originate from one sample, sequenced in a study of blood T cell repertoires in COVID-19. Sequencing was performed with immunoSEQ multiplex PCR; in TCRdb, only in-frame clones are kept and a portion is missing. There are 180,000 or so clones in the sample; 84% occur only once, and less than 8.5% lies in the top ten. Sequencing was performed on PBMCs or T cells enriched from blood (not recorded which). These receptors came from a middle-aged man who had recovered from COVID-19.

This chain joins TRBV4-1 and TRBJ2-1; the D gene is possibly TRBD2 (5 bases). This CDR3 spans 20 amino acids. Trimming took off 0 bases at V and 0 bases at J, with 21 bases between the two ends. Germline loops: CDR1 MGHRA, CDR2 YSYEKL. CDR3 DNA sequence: TGCGCCAGCAGCCAAGATCCAAGTGGCGGCGGACTTCCCTCCTACAATGAGCAGTTCTTC. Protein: CASSQDPSGGGLPSYNEQFF.

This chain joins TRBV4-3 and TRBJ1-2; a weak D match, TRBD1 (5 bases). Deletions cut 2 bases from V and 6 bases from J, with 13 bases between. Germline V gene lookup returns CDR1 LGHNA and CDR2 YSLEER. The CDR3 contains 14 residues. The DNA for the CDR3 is TGCGCCAGCAGCCAAATAGCGGGGGTAGATGGCTACACCTTC. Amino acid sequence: CASSQIAGVDGYTF.